These T cell receptor beta chains were read from a single sample in a study of CD8 T cells in ankylosing spondylitis. TCRdb reprocessed the 5' RACE reads with MiXCR, giving one entry per CDR3 protein. The sample carries about 450,000 distinct CDR3 sequences, roughly a quarter recorded once. Sequenced input: blood, either unsorted or a sorted T cell fraction (not recorded which). These receptors originate from a male donor with ankylosing spondylitis. Both conserved end residues are part of each CDR3. Size values are once, few and many counts, or a class for expanded clones, and some rows have none.

abundance	v_gene	CDR3aa
NA	TRBV5-1	CASSSRLSGRFSSYNEQFF
few	TRBV20-1	CSAKGTSGTYSYEQYF
NA	TRBV20-1	CSARDQGRAPQHF
few	TRBV7-2	CASSPGAGGPGDEKLFF
NA	TRBV11-2	CASSFDRAGGNTIYF
few	TRBV10-3	CAISPQELDVGTEAFF
few	TRBV18	CASSPPNRVGTEAFF
NA	TRBV11-3	CASSLMLAGVTDEQFF
few	TRBV5-4	CASSPGTRGTEAFF
NA	TRBV2	CASSEAGVWTGELFF
NA	TRBV6-5	CASSYFSNTGELFF
few	TRBV20-1	CSAPPASGENSPLHF
NA	TRBV7-2	CASSSGSGIPDTQYF
NA	TRBV12-3/TRBV12-4	CASRSIEAPNQPQHF